This TCR beta chain appears in the sequencing data of a study of T cell responses to AZD1222 COVID-19 vaccine. Study observations and caveats: Unmutated variant regions reportedly attract nearly half of all spike-specific TCRs. Across the whole spike, CD4 TCRs peaked at regions 160-218 and 743-854.

Worth noting for this clone: The antigen remains unidentified.

The table came from immunoSEQ multiplex PCR; TCRdb's copy has only in-frame clones and leaves some out. The repertoire holds about 160,000 clones, with 85% to 90% as singletons. This specimen was peripheral blood, taken on day 0 of AZD1222 vaccination. This clonotype originated in an adult in good health.

CDR3 loop: CASGQGTINEQFF. CDR3 bases: TGTGCCAGCGGACAGGGAACAATCAATGAGCAGTTCTTC. V gene TRBV9 combines with J gene TRBJ2-1; 8 bases map to TRBD1. CDR1 and CDR2 from the germline V gene are SGDLS and YYNGEE. The junction had 6 bases not matched to a gene; V was cut back by 7 bases and J by 6 bases. The CDR3 sequence is 13 residues long.